The 18 T cell receptor beta chains below were found in one sample sequenced in a study of blood T cells in healthy people across ages. Using a J-beta primer mix together with a sample-barcoded 5' primer, a second PCR was run for roughly 6 to 12 cycles. MiXCR was run by TCRdb on the 5' RACE reads, yielding one entry per CDR3 protein. The repertoire includes approximately 800,000 distinct CDR3 sequences, approximately 25% of them detected once, and around 3.6% sits in the top ten. The same specimen was also included in a second study, on T cells of mothers and their children.

Sequencing was done on a sample of blood. The receptor source for this set is a boy between 10 and 17 years old in good health.

This clonotype was seen more than once but under ten times. The rearrangement joins TRBV4-3 to TRBJ1-4; D remains unclear. Germline V gives CDR1 LGHNA, CDR2 YSLEER. This CDR3 has 15 residues. With 0 bases removed from V and 10 bases from J, the gap between germline ends came to 15 bases. CDR3 coding DNA: TGCGCCAGCAGCCAAGATCGCGGGTCCTTTGGAAAACTGTTTTTT. It codes for CASSQDRGSFGKLFF.

The rearrangement uses TRBV29-1 and TRBJ2-1; TRBD1 matches 9 bases. The trim removed 2 bases at V and 2 bases at J, leaving 4 bases unmatched. In germline, CDR1 is SQVTM, CDR2 ANQGSEA. The CDR3 length is 15 residues. The CDR3, as DNA: TGCAGCGTTGAATTCCGGGACAGGGCCTACAATGAGCAGTTCTTC. Protein product: CSVEFRDRAYNEQFF.

This clonotype was observed a few times. The chain recombines TRBV7-3 with TRBJ1-1, with TRBD1 matching 8 bases. With V trimmed by 4 bases and J by 7 bases, 5 bases remained unmatched. Germline CDR1 SGHTA, CDR2 FQGTGA. CDR3 length: 13 residues. The DNA for the CDR3 is TGTGCCAGCAGCTCCGACAGGGGCCTTGAAGCTTTCTTT. Protein product: CASSSDRGLEAFF. Complete variable domain (other parts from reference TRBV7-3 and TRBJ1-1): GAGVSQTPSNKVTEKGKYVELRCDPISGHTALYWYRQSLGQGPEFLIYFQGTGAADDSGLPNDRFFAVRPEGSVSTLKIQRTERGDSAVYLCASSSDRGLEAFFGQGTRLTVV.

This clonotype occurred a few times. The rearrangement uses TRBV7-8 and TRBJ1-5, with D possibly being TRBD1 (6 bases). Germline CDR1 is SGHVS and CDR2 is FQNEAQ. CDR3 length: 15 amino acids. Trimming took 4 bases from V and 7 from J, leaving 17 bases between them. DNA for the CDR3: TGTGCCAGCAGCTCCACGACAGGAGGGGACCAGCCCCAGCATTTT. Encoded protein: CASSSTTGGDQPQHF. Looking up the rest from reference TRBV7-8 and TRBJ1-5 gives the full variable domain: GAGVSQSPRYKVAKRGQDVALRCDPISGHVSLFWYQQALGQGPEFLTYFQNEAQLDKSGLPSDRFFAERPEGSVSTLKIQRTQQEDSAVYLCASSSTTGGDQPQHFGDGTRLSIL.

The V and J genes are TRBV5-1 and TRBJ2-7; possibly TRBD1 for D (5 bases). The CDR3 has 13 residues. Germline V gene data show CDR1 as SGHRS and CDR2 as YFSETQ. Trimming stripped 0 bases from V and 5 bases from J, with 9 bases between. CDR3 coding DNA: TGCGCCAGCAGCTTGGGGGGCCGGGACGAGCAGTACTTC. Its translation is CASSLGGRDEQYF. Using reference TRBV5-1 and TRBJ2-7 for the parts outside the CDR3, the full variable domain is KAGVTQTPRYLIKTRGQQVTLSCSPISGHRSVSWYQQTPGQGLQFLFEYFSETQRNKGNFPGRFSGRQFSNSRSEMNVSTLELGDSALYLCASSLGGRDEQYFGPGTRLTVT.

The chain is built from TRBV7-2 and TRBJ2-7; D may be TRBD2 (6 bases). Germline V gene lookup returns CDR1 SGHTA and CDR2 FQGNSA. V was cut by 2 bases and J by 0 bases, with 14 bases left in between. The CDR3 has 16 amino acids. The CDR3 loop is CASSLREILFSYEQYF. For the CDR3, the DNA is TGTGCCAGCAGCTTACGGGAGATCTTATTCTCCTACGAGCAGTACTTC.

The chain recombines TRBV18 with TRBJ1-2; 9 bases are a match to TRBD1. Germline trimming cut 4 bases from V and 1 base from J; bases unmatched to any gene: 4. The length of the CDR3 is 15 residues. CDR1 and CDR2 from the germline V gene are KGHSH and LQKENI. CDR3 loop: CASSLRDRDNYGYTF. As DNA, the CDR3 is TGTGCCAGCTCACTCCGGGACAGGGATAACTATGGCTACACCTTC.

V usage is TRBV28 and J usage is TRBJ2-1; a possible D gene is TRBD2 (6 bases). V was trimmed by 10 bases and J by 10 bases, leaving 17 bases between them. The CDR3 is 12 amino acids. Germline V gene sequence: CDR1 MDHEN, CDR2 SYDVKM. This chain's CDR3 is CATDRGAREQFF. The DNA of the CDR3 is TGTGCCACGGACCGCGGGGCCCGAGAGCAGTTCTTC.

The chain links TRBV3-1 to TRBJ2-7; D ambiguous. Germline V gene sequence: CDR1 LGHDT, CDR2 YNNKEL (reference sequence). V was clipped by 4 bases and J by 2 bases, with 9 bases between them. This CDR3 has 13 amino acids. The CDR3 nucleotides are TGTGCCAGCAGCCGGACGCAAACCTACGAGCAGTACTTC. Its protein product is CASSRTQTYEQYF.

This clonotype was counted between two and nine times. The gene calls are TRBV7-9 and TRBJ2-7, with D tentatively TRBD1 (5 bases). V lost 8 bases to trimming and J lost 8 bases, with 13 bases between them. The germline gives CDR1 SEHNR, CDR2 FQNEAQ (reference sequence). The CDR3 consists of 11 residues. This CDR3 is CASVKGYKQYF. CDR3 DNA: TGTGCCAGCGTCAAGGGGTACAAGCAGTACTTC.

This clonotype has a single count. J is TRBJ2-5 and V is TRBV9; D is unclear. Trimming took off 0 bases at V and 7 bases at J, with 13 bases between the two ends. Germline lookup yields CDR1 SGDLS and CDR2 YYNGEE. The CDR3 contains 14 residues. This chain's CDR3 is CASSVVPQSGTQYF. CDR3 coding DNA: TGTGCCAGCAGCGTAGTTCCCCAATCGGGGACCCAGTACTTC.

This clonotype was seen more than once but under ten times. V usage is TRBV20-1 and J usage is TRBJ2-5; maybe TRBD2 (5 bases). The DNA matches TRBJ2-7 better at its end, which makes the J call doubtful. Germline CDR1 reads DFQATT; CDR2 reads SNEGSKA (reference sequence). This CDR3 is 13 amino acids long. CDR3 bases: TGCGCAACGATTCGGGGATCCGGTTACGAGCAGTACTTC. Protein product: CATIRGSGYEQYF.

The V gene is TRBV28, the J gene TRBJ2-4, with a weak D call TRBD1 (6 bases). CDR1 MDHEN and CDR2 SYDVKM come from the germline V gene. The CDR3 is 13 residues long. Trimming removed 5 bases at V and 4 bases at J, with 9 bases between. CDR3 nucleotides: TGTGCCAGCAGTAGACAGGTTAAAAACATTCAGTACTTC. Translating it yields CASSRQVKNIQYF.

The chain links TRBV7-9 to TRBJ1-1; no reliable D call. V lost 1 base and J 1 base, leaving 10 bases between the germline ends. The germline V gene has CDR1 SEHNR and CDR2 FQNEAQ (reference sequence). This CDR3 has 15 residues. CDR3 DNA sequence: TGTGCCAGCAGCTTAGTTGCCAAGTGGAACACTGAAGCTTTCTTT. Its protein product is CASSLVAKWNTEAFF. The full variable domain, its missing parts supplied by reference TRBV7-9 and TRBJ1-1, is DTGVSQNPRHKITKRGQNVTFRCDPISEHNRLYWYRQTLGQGPEFLTYFQNEAQLEKSRLLSDRFSAERPKGSFSTLEIQRTEQGDSAMYLCASSLVAKWNTEAFFGQGTRLTVV.

Details on this clonotype: The junction does not match germline at one end; this may be a read error. The chain has TRBV5-6 and TRBJ1-5, with 8 bases aligning to TRBD1. In germline, CDR1 is SGHDT, CDR2 YYEEEE. This CDR3 contains 13 residues. CDR3 region: CGSSRDRNQPQHF. The CDR3 bases are TGTGGCAGCAGCAGGGACAGGAATCAGCCCCAGCATTTT.

The chain carries TRBV5-1 and TRBJ2-3; D may be TRBD1 (6 bases). In germline, CDR1 is SGHRS, CDR2 YFSETQ. The CDR3 runs to 16 residues. The V end lost 0 bases, the J end lost 5 bases, and 16 bases lay between the germline ends. The CDR3: CASSLERSQGRDTQYF. The CDR3, as DNA: TGCGCCAGCAGCTTGGAAAGGAGCCAGGGGCGAGATACGCAGTATTTT. Together with reference TRBV5-1 and TRBJ2-3, the CDR3 gives the full variable domain: KAGVTQTPRYLIKTRGQQVTLSCSPISGHRSVSWYQQTPGQGLQFLFEYFSETQRNKGNFPGRFSGRQFSNSRSEMNVSTLELGDSALYLCASSLERSQGRDTQYFGPGTRLTVL.

This clonotype has just a few counts. This chain uses TRBV27 with TRBJ2-2; maybe TRBD1 (6 bases). The CDR3 covers 16 residues. The V end was cut by 6 bases, the J end by 4 bases, with 18 bases between. Germline values: CDR1 MNHEY, CDR2 SMNVEV (reference sequence). DNA of the CDR3: TGTGCCAGCAGAATGGGGGCGCTGACATCCACCGGGGAGCTGTTTTTT. This sequence encodes CASRMGALTSTGELFF.

The chain links TRBV7-3 to TRBJ2-7, with D possibly matching TRBD2 (6 bases). The CDR3 is 13 residues long. From germline, CDR1 is SGHTA and CDR2 FQGTGA. Trimming stripped 2 bases from V and 7 bases from J, with 12 bases between. The CDR3 region is CASSLDPRGEQYF. CDR3 DNA sequence: TGTGCCAGCAGCTTAGATCCACGGGGGGAGCAGTACTTC. Combining the CDR3 with reference TRBV7-3 and TRBJ2-7 gives the whole variable domain GAGVSQTPSNKVTEKGKYVELRCDPISGHTALYWYRQSLGQGPEFLIYFQGTGAADDSGLPNDRFFAVRPEGSVSTLKIQRTERGDSAVYLCASSLDPRGEQYFGPGTRLTVT.